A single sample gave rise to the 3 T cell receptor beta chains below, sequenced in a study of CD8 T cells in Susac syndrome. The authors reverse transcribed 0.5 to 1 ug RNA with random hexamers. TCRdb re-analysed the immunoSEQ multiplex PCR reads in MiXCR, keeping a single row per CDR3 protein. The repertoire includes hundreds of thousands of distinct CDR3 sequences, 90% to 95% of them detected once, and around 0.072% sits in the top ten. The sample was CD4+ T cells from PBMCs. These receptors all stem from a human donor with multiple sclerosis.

In DNA form, the CDR3 reads TGTGCCAGCAGCTTAATACAGAGAGGAACCGGGGAGCTGTTTTTT. Encoded protein: CASSLIQRGTGELFF. The V call is TRBV7-3, the J call TRBJ2-2; no firm D call. The germline V and J ends were trimmed by 1 base and 5 bases, with 11 bases remaining between them. CDR3 length equals 15 residues. CDR1 SGHTA and CDR2 FQGTGA come from the germline V gene.

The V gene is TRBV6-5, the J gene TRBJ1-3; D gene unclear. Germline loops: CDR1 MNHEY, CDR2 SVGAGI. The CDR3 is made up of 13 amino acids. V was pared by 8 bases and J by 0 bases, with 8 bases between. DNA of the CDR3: TGTGCCAGCCAGCGGAACTCTGGAAACACCATATATTTT. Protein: CASQRNSGNTIYF.

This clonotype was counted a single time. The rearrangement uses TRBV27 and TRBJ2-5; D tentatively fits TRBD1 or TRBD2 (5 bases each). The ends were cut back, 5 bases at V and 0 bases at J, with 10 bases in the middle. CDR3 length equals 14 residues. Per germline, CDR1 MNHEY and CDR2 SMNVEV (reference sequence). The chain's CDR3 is CASSLVGDQETQYF. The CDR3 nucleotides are TGTGCCAGCAGTCTGGTGGGGGACCAAGAGACCCAGTACTTC.